Listed below are T cell receptor beta chains from one sample, sequenced in a study of beta chain features in type 1 diabetes. The data were produced by immunoSEQ multiplex PCR, yet TCRdb's version contains in-frame clones alone and is incomplete. The top ten hold 0.065% of the sample, which has 110,000 or so clones, around 40% seen once. Sequencing was carried out using stem cell memory CD4+ T cells from blood. The receptors shown here come from a woman aged 18-29 years in good health. The CDR3 runs from the conserved cysteine through the conserved F or W. Each record gives: J gene, clone size, V gene, D gene, CDR3 protein, CDR3 DNA. D genes are given only for firm matches. Expanded clones get a size class; other rows say once, few or many, or leave the size out.

TRBJ1-2 NA TRBV6-6 TRBD1 CALKRQGAVNYGYTF TGTGCTCTCAAGAGACAGGGGGCAGTCAACTATGGCTACACCTTC
TRBJ2-7 few TRBV16 NA CASSSSSEQYF TGTGCCAGCAGCTCGAGTTCCGAGCAGTACTTC
TRBJ2-1 NA TRBV2 TRBD2 CASRAGLAGQYNEQFF TGTGCCAGCAGGGCGGGACTAGCGGGGCAGTACAATGAGCAGTTCTTC
TRBJ2-5 few TRBV7-2 TRBD2 CASSTRRGGRFGETQYF TGTGCCAGCAGCACCCGGCGTGGCGGGAGATTCGGGGAGACCCAGTACTTC
TRBJ1-6 NA TRBV5-1 TRBD1 CASSSWDRNNSPLHF TGCGCCAGCAGCTCCTGGGACAGAAATAATTCACCCCTCCACTTT
TRBJ2-3 few TRBV7-8 NA CASSQRTGAGFTDTQYF TGTGCCAGCAGCCAGAGAACAGGGGCGGGGTTCACAGATACGCAGTATTTT
TRBJ2-3 NA TRBV19 NA CASSIAPADTQYF TGTGCCAGTAGTATTGCGCCCGCCGATACGCAGTATTTT
TRBJ2-5 NA TRBV6-6 NA CASSDVPPKETQYF TGTGCCAGCAGTGATGTTCCCCCTAAAGAGACCCAGTACTTC
TRBJ2-7 NA TRBV18 NA CASSPPTTYEQYF TGTGCCAGCTCACCACCCACAACCTACGAGCAGTACTTC
TRBJ2-1 few TRBV9 TRBD2 CASSVVSGRALEQFF TGTGCCAGCAGCGTAGTCAGCGGGAGGGCCTTAGAGCAGTTCTTC
TRBJ2-3 NA TRBV7-8 TRBD1 CASSLVTGGNTDTQYF TGTGCCAGCAGCTTAGTTACAGGGGGTAACACAGATACGCAGTATTTT